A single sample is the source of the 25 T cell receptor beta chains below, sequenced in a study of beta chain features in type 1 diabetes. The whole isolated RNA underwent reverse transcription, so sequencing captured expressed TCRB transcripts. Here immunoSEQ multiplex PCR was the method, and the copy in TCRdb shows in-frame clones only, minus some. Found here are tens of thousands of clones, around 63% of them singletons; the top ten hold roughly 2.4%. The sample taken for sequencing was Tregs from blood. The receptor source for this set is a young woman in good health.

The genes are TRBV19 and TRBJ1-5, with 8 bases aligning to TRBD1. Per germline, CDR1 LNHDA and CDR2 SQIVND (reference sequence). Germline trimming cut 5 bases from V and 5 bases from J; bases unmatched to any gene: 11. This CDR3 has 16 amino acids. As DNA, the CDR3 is TGTGCCAGTAGTCCACCGACAGGGGCAAAGCATCAGCCCCAGCATTTT. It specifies CASSPPTGAKHQPQHF.

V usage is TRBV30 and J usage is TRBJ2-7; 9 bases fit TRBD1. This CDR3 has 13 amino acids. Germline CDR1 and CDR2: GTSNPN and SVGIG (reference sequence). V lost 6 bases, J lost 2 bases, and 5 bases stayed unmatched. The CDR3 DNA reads TGTGCCTGCGTGACAGGGGGGACCTACGAGCAGTACTTC. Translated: CACVTGGTYEQYF.

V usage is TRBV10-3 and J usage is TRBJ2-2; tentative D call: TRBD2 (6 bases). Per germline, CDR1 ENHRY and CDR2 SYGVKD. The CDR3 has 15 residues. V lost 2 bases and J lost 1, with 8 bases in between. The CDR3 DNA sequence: TGTGCCATCAGTGAGATGGGGGGGAACACCGGGGAGCTGTTTTTT. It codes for CAISEMGGNTGELFF.

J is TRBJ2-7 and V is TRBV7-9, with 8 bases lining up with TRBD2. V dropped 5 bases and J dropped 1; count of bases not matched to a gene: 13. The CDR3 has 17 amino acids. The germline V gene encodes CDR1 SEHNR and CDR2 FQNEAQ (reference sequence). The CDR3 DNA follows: TGTGCCAGCAGCAGAATTTTCAGCGGGAGCGATTCCTACGAGCAGTACTTC. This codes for CASSRIFSGSDSYEQYF. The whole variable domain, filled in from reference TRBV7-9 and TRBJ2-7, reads DTGVSQNPRHKITKRGQNVTFRCDPISEHNRLYWYRQTLGQGPEFLTYFQNEAQLEKSRLLSDRFSAERPKGSFSTLEIQRTEQGDSAMYLCASSRIFSGSDSYEQYFGPGTRLTVT.

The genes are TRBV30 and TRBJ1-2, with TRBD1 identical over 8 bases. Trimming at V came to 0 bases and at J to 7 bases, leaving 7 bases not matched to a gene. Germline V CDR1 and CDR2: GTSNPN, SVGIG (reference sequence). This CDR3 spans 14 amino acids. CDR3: CAWSVQDRATGYTF. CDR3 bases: TGTGCCTGGAGTGTACAGGACAGGGCAACTGGCTACACCTTC.

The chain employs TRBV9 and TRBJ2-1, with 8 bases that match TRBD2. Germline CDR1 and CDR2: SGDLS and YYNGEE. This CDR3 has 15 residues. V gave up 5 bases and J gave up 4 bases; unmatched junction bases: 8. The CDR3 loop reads CASRAGTSAYNEQFF. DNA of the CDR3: TGTGCCAGCAGAGCCGGGACTAGTGCTTACAATGAGCAGTTCTTC.

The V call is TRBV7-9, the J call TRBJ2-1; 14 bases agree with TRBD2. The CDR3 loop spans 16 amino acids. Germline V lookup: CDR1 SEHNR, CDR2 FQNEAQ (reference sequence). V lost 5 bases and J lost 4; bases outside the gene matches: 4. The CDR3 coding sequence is TGTGCCAGCAGCCAAGGGACTAGCGGGGGTTACAATGAGCAGTTCTTC. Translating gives CASSQGTSGGYNEQFF.

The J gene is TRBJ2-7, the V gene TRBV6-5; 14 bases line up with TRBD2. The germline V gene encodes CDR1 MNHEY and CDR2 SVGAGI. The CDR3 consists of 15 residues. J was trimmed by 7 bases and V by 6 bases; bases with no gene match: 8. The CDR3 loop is CASRRGTSGRVEQYF. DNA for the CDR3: TGTGCCAGCAGGCGCGGGACTAGCGGGAGAGTGGAGCAGTACTTC.

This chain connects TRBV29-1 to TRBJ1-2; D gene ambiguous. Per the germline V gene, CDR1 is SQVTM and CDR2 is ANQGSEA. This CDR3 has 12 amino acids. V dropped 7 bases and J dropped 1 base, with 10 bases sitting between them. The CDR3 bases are TGCAGCGCCTCGCAGGTTAACTATGGCTACACCTTC. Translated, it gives CSASQVNYGYTF.

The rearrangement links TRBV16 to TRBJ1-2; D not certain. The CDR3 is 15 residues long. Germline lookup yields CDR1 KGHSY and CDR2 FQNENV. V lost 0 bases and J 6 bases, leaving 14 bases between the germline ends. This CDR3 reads CASSQSGGQEDGYTF. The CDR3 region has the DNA TGTGCCAGCAGCCAATCAGGTGGGCAGGAGGATGGCTACACCTTC. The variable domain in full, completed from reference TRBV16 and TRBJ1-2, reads GEEVAQTPKHLVRGEGQKAKLYCAPIKGHSYVFWYQQVLKNEFKFLISFQNENVFDETGMPKERFSAKCLPNSPCSLEIQATKLEDSAVYFCASSQSGGQEDGYTFGSGTRLTVV.

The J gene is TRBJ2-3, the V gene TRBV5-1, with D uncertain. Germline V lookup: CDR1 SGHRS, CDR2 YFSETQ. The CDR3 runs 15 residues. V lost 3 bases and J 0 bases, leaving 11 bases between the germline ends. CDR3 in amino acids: CASSSPTASTDTQYF. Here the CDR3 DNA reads TGCGCCAGCAGCTCCCCGACTGCTAGCACAGATACGCAGTATTTT.

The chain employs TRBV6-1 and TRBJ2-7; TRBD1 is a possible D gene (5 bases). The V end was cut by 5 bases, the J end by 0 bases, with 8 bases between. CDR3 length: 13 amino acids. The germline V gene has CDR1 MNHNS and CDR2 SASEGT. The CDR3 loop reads CASSNQGSYEQYF. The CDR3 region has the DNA TGTGCCAGCAGTAATCAGGGCTCCTACGAGCAGTACTTC.

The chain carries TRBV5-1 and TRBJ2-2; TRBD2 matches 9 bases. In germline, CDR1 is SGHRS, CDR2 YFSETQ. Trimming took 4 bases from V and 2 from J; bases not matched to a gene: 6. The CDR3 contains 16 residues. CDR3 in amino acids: CASSEVAGVNTGELFF. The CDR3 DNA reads TGCGCCAGCAGCGAGGTAGCGGGAGTAAACACCGGGGAGCTGTTTTTT.

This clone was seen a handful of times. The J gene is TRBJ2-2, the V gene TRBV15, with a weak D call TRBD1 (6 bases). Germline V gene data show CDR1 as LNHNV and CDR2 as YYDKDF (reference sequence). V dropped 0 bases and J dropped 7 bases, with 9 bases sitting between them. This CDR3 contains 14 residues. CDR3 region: CATSRDQGSGELFF. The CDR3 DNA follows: TGTGCCACCAGCAGAGATCAGGGGAGCGGGGAGCTGTTTTTT.

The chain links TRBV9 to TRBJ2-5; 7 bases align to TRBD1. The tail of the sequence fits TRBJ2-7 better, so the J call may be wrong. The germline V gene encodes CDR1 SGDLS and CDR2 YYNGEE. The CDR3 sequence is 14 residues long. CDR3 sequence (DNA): TGTGCCAGCAGCCCCGGGACAGCCATCTACGAGCAGTACTTC. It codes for CASSPGTAIYEQYF.

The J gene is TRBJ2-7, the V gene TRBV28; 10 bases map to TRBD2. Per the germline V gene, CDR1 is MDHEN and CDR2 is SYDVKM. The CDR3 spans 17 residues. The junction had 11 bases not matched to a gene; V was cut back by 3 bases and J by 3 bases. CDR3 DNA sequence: TGTGCCAGCAGTTTCCTGGGTAATAGCGGGGGGTACTACGAGCAGTACTTC. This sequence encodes CASSFLGNSGGYYEQYF.

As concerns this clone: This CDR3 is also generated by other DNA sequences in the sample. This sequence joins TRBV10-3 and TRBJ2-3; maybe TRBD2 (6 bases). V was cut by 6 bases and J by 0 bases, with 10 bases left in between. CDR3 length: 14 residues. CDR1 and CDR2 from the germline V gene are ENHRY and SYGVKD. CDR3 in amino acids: CAIRASGSTDTQYF. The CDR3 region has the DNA TGTGCCATCAGAGCAAGCGGGAGCACAGATACGCAGTATTTT.

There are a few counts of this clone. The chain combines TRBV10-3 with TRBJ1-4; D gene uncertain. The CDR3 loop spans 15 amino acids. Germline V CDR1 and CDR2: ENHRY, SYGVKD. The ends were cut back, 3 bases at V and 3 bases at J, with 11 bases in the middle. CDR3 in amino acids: CAISDPSLSNEKLFF. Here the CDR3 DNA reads TGTGCCATCAGTGATCCGTCCCTTTCTAATGAAAAACTGTTTTTT.

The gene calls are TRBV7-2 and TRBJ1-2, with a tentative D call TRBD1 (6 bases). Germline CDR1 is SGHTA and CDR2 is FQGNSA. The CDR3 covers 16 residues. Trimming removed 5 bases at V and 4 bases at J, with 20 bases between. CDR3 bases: TGTGCCAGCAGCCCCCGGCGGGGGGCTATGATCTATGGCTACACCTTC. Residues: CASSPRRGAMIYGYTF.

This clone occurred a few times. Here the CDR3 DNA reads TGTGCCAGCTCACCGGGCCGAAGCACTGAAGCTTTCTTT. Its protein is CASSPGRSTEAFF. This chain links TRBV18 with TRBJ1-1; no clear D. This CDR3 contains 13 residues. V gave up 3 bases and J gave up 4 bases, with 9 bases separating them. The germline V gene has CDR1 KGHSH and CDR2 LQKENI.

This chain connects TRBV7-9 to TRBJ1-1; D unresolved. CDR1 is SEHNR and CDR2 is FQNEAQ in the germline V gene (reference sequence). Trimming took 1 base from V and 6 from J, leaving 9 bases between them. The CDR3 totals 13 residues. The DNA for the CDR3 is TGTGCCAGCAGCTTAGGCGCAGGCGCTGAAGCTTTCTTT. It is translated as CASSLGAGAEAFF. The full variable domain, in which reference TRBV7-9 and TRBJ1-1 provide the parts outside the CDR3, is DTGVSQNPRHKITKRGQNVTFRCDPISEHNRLYWYRQTLGQGPEFLTYFQNEAQLEKSRLLSDRFSAERPKGSFSTLEIQRTEQGDSAMYLCASSLGAGAEAFFGQGTRLTVV.

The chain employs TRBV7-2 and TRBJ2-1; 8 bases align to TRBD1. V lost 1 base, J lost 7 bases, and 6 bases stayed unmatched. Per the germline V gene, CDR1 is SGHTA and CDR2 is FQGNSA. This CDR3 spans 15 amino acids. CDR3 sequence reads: CASSLDRGERNEQFF. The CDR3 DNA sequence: TGTGCCAGCAGCTTAGACAGGGGGGAAAGAAATGAGCAGTTCTTC. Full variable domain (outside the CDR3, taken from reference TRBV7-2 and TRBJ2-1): GAGVSQSPSNKVTEKGKDVELRCDPISGHTALYWYRQSLGQGLEFLIYFQGNSAPDKSGLPSDRFSAERTGGSVSTLTIQRTQQEDSAVYLCASSLDRGERNEQFFGPGTRLTVL.

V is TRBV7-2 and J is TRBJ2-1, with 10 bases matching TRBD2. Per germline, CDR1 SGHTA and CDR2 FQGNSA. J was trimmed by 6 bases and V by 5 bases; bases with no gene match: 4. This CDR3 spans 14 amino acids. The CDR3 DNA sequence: TGTGCCAGCAGCGAAGGACTAGCGGTCAATGAGCAGTTCTTC. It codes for CASSEGLAVNEQFF.

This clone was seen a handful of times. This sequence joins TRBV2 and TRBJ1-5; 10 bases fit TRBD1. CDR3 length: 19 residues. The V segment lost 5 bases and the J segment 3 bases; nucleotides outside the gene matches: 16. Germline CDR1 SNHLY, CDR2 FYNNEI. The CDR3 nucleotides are TGTGCCAGCAGTCGGGACAGGGGCCCCAGAATGTATGACAATCAGCCCCAGCATTTT. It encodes CASSRDRGPRMYDNQPQHF.

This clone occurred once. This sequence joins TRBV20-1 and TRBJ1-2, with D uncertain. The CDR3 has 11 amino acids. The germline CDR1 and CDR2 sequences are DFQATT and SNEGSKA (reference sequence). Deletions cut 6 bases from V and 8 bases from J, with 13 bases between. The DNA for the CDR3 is TGCAGTGCCCGGAGAGGTGGAGGCTACACCTTC. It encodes CSARRGGGYTF.